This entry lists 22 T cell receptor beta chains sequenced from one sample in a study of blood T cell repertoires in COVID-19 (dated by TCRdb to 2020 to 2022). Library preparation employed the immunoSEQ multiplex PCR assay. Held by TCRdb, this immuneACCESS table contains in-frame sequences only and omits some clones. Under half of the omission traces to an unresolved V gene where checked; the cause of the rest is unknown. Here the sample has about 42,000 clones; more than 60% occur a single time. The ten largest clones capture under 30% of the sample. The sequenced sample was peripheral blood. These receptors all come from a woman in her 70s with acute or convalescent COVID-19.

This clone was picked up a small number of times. The chain's CDR3 is CASSSTGANTEAFF. The CDR3 nucleotides are TGTGCCAGCAGCTCTACAGGGGCGAACACTGAAGCTTTCTTT. The chain has TRBV5-6 and TRBJ1-1; 7 nucleotides line up with TRBD1. Looked up from germline, CDR1 is SGHDT and CDR2 is YYEEEE. The CDR3 totals 14 residues. Trimming took 3 bases from V and 1 from J; bases not matched to a gene: 3.

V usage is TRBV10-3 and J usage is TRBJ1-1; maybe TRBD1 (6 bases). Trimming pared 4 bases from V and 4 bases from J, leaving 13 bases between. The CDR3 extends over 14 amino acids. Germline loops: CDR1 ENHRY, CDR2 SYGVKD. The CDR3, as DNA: TGTGCCATCAGTGTAGGGGGGGGACGCACTGAAGCTTTCTTT. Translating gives CAISVGGGRTEAFF.

The CDR3 nucleotides are TGTGCCAGCAGTTTCACAGGGATGATATTCTCTGGAAACACCATATATTTT. Translating gives CASSFTGMIFSGNTIYF. This chain links TRBV28 with TRBJ1-3; TRBD1 is a possible D gene (6 bases). There are 17 residues in the CDR3. From germline, CDR1 is MDHEN and CDR2 SYDVKM. V was trimmed by 3 bases and J by 0 bases, leaving 15 bases between them.

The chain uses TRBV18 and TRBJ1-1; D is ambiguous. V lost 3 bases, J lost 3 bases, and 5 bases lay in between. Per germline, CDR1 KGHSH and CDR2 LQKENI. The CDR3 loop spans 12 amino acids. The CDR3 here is CASSPLYTEAFF. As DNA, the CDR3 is TGTGCCAGCTCACCCCTGTACACTGAAGCTTTCTTT.

The chain's CDR3 is CATSRDQGNTGELFF. CDR3 nucleotides: TGTGCCACCAGCAGAGATCAGGGGAACACCGGGGAGCTGTTTTTT. The rearrangement joins TRBV15 to TRBJ2-2; possibly TRBD1 for D (5 bases). Trimming stripped 0 bases from V and 1 base from J, with 6 bases between. The germline V gene encodes CDR1 LNHNV and CDR2 YYDKDF (reference sequence). The CDR3 length is 15 residues.

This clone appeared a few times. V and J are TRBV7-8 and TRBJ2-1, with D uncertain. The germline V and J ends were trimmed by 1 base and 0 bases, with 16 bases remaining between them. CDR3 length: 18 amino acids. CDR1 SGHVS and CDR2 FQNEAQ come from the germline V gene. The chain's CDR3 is CASSLGTLLTSSYNEQFF. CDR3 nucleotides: TGTGCCAGCAGCTTAGGTACCCTCTTAACAAGCTCCTACAATGAGCAGTTCTTC.

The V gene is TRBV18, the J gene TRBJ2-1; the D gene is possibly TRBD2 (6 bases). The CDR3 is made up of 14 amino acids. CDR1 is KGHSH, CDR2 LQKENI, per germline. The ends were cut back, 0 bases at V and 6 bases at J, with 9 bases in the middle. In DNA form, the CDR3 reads TGTGCCAGCTCACCACCGGCGGGGAGCAATGAGCAGTTCTTC. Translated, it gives CASSPPAGSNEQFF.

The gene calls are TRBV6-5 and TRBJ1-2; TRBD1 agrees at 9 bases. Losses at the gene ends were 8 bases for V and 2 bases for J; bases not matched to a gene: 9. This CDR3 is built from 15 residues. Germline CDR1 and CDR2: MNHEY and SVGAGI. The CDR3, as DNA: TGTGCCAGCGCAGACAGGGGGTTCTCAAACTATGGCTACACCTTC. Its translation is CASADRGFSNYGYTF.

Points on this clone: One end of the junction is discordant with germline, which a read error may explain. The DNA of the CDR3 is TGTGCCAGCAATGGACAGGGGAACTTTGGCTACACCTTC. Protein product: CASNGQGNFGYTF. This chain uses TRBV6-6 with TRBJ1-2; 9 positions agree with TRBD1. This CDR3 comprises 13 residues. Germline V gene data show CDR1 as MNHNY and CDR2 as SVGAGI (reference sequence).

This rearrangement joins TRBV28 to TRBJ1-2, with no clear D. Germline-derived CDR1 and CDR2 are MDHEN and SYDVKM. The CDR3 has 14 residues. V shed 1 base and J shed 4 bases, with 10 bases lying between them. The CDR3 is CASSLLGSGYGYTF. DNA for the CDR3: TGTGCCAGCAGTTTATTAGGGAGCGGCTATGGCTACACCTTC.

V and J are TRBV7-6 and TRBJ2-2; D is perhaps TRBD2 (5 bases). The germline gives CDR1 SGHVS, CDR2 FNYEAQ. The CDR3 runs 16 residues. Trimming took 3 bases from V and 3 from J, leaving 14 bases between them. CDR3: CASSLGLGSHTGELFF. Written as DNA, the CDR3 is TGTGCCAGCAGCTTGGGATTGGGGAGCCACACCGGGGAGCTGTTTTTT.

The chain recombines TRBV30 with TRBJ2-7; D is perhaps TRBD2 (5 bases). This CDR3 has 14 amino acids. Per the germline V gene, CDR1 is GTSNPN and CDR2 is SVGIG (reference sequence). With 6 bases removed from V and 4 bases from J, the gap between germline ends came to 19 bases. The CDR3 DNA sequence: TGTGCCTGTATCGGACTGCGCGGATGGTACGAGCAGTACTTC. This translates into CACIGLRGWYEQYF. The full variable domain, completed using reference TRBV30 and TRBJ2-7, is SQTIHQWPATLVQPVGSPLSLECTVEGTSNPNLYWYRQAAGRGLQLLFYSVGIGQISSEVPQNLSASRPQDRQFILSSKKLLLSDSGFYLCACIGLRGWYEQYFGPGTRLTVT.

In DNA, the CDR3 is TGCAGCGTTGAGACTAGCGGGGGGTACAATGAGCAGTTCTTC. Translation: CSVETSGGYNEQFF. This rearrangement joins TRBV29-1 to TRBJ2-1; 13 bases line up with TRBD2. This CDR3 contains 14 residues. V lost 3 bases, J lost 4 bases, and 0 bases stayed unmatched. Germline CDR1 and CDR2: SQVTM and ANQGSEA.

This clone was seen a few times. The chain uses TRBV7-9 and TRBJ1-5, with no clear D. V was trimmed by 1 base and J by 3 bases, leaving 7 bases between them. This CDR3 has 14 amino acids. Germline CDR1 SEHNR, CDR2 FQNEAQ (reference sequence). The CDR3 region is CASSLGGLNQPQHF. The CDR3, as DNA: TGTGCCAGCAGCTTAGGAGGTCTCAATCAGCCCCAGCATTTT.

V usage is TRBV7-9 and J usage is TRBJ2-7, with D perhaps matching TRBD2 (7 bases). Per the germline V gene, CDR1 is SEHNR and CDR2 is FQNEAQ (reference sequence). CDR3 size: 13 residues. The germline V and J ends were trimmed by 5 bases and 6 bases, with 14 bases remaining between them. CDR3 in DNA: TGTGCCAGCAGCCACGGGGGAGGGGGCGAGCAGTACTTC. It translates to CASSHGGGGEQYF.

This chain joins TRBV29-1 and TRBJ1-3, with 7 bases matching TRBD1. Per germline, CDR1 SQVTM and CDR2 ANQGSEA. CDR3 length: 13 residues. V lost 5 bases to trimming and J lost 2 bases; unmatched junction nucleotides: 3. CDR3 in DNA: TGCAGCGTTAGGGGGCAAGCTGGAAACACCATATATTTT. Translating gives CSVRGQAGNTIYF.

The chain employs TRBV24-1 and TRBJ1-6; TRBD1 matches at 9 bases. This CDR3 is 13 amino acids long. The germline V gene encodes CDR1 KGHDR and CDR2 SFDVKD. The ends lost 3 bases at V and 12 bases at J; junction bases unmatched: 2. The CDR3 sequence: CATSDDRGIPLHF. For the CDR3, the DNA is TGTGCCACCAGTGATGACAGGGGGATACCCCTCCACTTT.

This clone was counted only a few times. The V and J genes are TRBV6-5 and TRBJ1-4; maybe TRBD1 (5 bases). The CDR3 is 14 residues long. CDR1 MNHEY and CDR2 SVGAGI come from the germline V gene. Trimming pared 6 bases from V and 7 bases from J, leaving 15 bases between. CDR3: CASSGGVGGEKLFF. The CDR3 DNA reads TGTGCCAGCAGCGGGGGGGTTGGTGGTGAAAAACTGTTTTTT.

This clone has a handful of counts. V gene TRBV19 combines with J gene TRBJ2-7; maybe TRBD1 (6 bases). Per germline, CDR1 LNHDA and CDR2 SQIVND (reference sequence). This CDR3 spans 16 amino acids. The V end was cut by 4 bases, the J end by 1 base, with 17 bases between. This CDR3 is CASSNGPLRGSYEQYF. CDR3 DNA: TGTGCCAGTAGTAACGGGCCTTTGAGGGGGTCCTACGAGCAGTACTTC.

This CDR3 is CASSVSVNNEQFF. CDR3 nucleotides: TGTGCCAGCAGCGTATCAGTCAACAATGAGCAGTTCTTC. The V and J genes are TRBV9 and TRBJ2-1, with unresolved D. The CDR3 is 13 amino acids. V was trimmed by 1 base and J by 5 bases, leaving 7 bases between them. Germline CDR1 and CDR2: SGDLS and YYNGEE.

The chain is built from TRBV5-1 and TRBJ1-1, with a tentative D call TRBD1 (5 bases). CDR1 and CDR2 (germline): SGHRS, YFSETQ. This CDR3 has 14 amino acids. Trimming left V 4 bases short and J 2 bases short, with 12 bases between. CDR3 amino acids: CASSREGSNTEAFF. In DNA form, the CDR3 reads TGCGCCAGCAGCAGGGAGGGGTCAAACACTGAAGCTTTCTTT.

DNA of the CDR3: TGCAGCGCCGGACAGGGGTCCGTACAAGAGACCCAGTACTTC. Encoded protein: CSAGQGSVQETQYF. The V and J genes are TRBV29-1 and TRBJ2-5, with 9 bases aligning to TRBD1. The CDR3 is 14 residues long. The V gene end was trimmed by 7 bases and the J gene end by 2 bases; junction bases not matched to a gene: 8. Germline V gene lookup returns CDR1 SQVTM and CDR2 ANQGSEA.